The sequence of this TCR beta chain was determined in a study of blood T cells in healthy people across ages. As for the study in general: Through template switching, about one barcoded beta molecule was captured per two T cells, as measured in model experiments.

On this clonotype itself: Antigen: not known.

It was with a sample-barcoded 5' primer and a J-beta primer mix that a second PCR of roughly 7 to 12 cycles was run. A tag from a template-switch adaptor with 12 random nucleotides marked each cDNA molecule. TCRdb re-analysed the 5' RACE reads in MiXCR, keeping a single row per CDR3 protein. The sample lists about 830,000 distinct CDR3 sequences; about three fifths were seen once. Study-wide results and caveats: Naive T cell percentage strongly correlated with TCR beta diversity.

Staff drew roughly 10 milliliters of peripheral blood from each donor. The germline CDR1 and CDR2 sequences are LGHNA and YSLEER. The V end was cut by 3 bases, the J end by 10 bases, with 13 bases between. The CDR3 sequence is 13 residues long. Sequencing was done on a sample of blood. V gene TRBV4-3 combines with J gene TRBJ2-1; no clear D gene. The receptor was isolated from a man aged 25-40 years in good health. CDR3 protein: CASSHVALGEQFF. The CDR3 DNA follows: TGCGCCAGCAGCCATGTGGCTCTCGGGGAGCAGTTCTTC.